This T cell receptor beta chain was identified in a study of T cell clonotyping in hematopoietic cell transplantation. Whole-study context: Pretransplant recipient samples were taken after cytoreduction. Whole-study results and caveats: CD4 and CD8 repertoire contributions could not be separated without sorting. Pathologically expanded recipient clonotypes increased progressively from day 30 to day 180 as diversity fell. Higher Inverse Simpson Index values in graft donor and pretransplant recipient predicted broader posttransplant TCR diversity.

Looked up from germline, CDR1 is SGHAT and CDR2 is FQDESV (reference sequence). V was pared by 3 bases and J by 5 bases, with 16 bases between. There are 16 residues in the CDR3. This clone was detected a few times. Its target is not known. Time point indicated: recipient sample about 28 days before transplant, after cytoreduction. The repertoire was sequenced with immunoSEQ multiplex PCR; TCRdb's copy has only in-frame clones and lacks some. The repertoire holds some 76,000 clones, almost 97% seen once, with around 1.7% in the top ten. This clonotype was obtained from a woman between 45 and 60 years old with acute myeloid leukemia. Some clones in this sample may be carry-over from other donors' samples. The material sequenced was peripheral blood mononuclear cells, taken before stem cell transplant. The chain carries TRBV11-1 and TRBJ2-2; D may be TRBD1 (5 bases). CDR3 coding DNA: TGTGCCAGCAGCTTGGGCCAGGGTGGGCGGACCGGGGAGCTGTTTTTT. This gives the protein CASSLGQGGRTGELFF.